These 6 T cell receptor beta chains share one sample of origin, sequenced in a study of cytomegalovirus exposure and HLA in healthy donors. With 60 Vbeta and 13 Jbeta primers, the PCR was carried out. Only in-frame clones appear in the TCRdb table, and some are missing; sequencing was by immunoSEQ multiplex PCR. Of some 150,000 clones listed, about four fifths are singletons. Sequenced sample: PBMCs. The receptors were sampled from a male donor in good health and CMV-seronegative.

This clone showed up just a few times. The J gene is TRBJ1-6, the V gene TRBV30; 8 bases match TRBD1. Trimming took 5 bases from V and 10 from J; bases not matched to a gene: 13. This CDR3 has 15 residues. The germline V gene encodes CDR1 GTSNPN and CDR2 SVGIG (reference sequence). CDR3 loop: CAWCFADRAQSPLHF. Here the CDR3 DNA reads TGTGCCTGGTGTTTTGCGGACAGGGCTCAATCACCCCTCCACTTT.

The V call is TRBV5-5, the J call TRBJ2-7; possible D gene TRBD2, 6 bases. V lost 2 bases and J lost 3, with 15 bases in between. Germline values: CDR1 SGHKS, CDR2 YYEKEE (reference sequence). The CDR3 totals 15 residues. CDR3 nucleotides: TGTGCCAGCAGCTTAAAGTGGGACTGGAGCTACGAGCAGTACTTC. Its protein is CASSLKWDWSYEQYF. Full variable domain (missing parts from reference TRBV5-5 and TRBJ2-7): DAGVTQSPTHLIKTRGQQVTLRCSPISGHKSVSWYQQVLGQGPQFIFQYYEKEERGRGNFPDRFSARQFPNYSSELNVNALLLGDSALYLCASSLKWDWSYEQYFGPGTRLTVT.

The chain has TRBV16 and TRBJ1-4, with TRBD1 matching 7 bases. The CDR3 sequence is 18 residues long. CDR1 is KGHSY and CDR2 is FQNENV in the germline V gene. V lost 1 base, J lost 5 bases, and 13 bases stayed unmatched. CDR3 protein: CASSQFGQTGARNEKLFF. DNA of the CDR3: TGTGCCAGCAGCCAATTCGGACAAACAGGGGCACGGAATGAAAAACTGTTTTTT.

This chain connects TRBV5-4 to TRBJ1-1; a weak D match, TRBD1 (5 bases). The ends were cut back, 4 bases at V and 1 base at J, with 14 bases in the middle. CDR3 length: 15 residues. Germline CDR1 SGHNT, CDR2 YYREEE (reference sequence). Written as DNA, the CDR3 is TGTGCCAGCAGCCCCGGGGGGAATGGGAACACTGAAGCTTTCTTT. This encodes CASSPGGNGNTEAFF.

The chain recombines TRBV9 with TRBJ2-3; 7 nucleotides agree with TRBD2. The germline gives CDR1 SGDLS, CDR2 YYNGEE. The CDR3 has 14 residues. J was trimmed by 5 bases and V by 3 bases; bases with no gene match: 6. The CDR3 is CASSARGVEDTQYF. The CDR3 nucleotides read TGTGCCAGCAGCGCCCGGGGGGTTGAAGATACGCAGTATTTT.

The rearrangement uses TRBV5-4 and TRBJ1-1; D gene unclear. CDR1 and CDR2 (germline): SGHNT, YYREEE (reference sequence). Trimming pared 0 bases from V and 4 bases from J, leaving 10 bases between. There are 14 residues in the CDR3. The CDR3 protein is CASSLVDSRTEAFF. CDR3 coding DNA: TGTGCCAGCAGCTTGGTGGACTCACGCACTGAAGCTTTCTTT.